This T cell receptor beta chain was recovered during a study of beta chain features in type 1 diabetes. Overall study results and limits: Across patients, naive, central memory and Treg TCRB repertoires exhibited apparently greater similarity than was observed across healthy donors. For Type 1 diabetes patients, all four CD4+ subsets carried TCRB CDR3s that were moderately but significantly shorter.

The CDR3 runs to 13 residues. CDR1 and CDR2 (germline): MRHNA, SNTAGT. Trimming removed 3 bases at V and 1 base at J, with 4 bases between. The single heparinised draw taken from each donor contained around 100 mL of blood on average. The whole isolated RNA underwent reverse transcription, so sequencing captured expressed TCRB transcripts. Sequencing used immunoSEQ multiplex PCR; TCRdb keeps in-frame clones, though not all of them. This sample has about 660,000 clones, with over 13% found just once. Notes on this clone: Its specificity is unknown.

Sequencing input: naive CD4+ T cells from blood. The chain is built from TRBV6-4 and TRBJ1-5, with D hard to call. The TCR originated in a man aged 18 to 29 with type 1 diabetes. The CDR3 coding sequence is TGTGCCAGCAGTGAACAGAGCAATCAGCCCCAGCATTTT. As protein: CASSEQSNQPQHF.